The 14 T cell receptor beta chains presented below share a single source sample, sequenced in a study of control samples from healthy donors and cancer patients. Assay: immunoSEQ multiplex PCR; the TCRdb copy retains only in-frame clones and omits some. Of some 70,000 clones listed, more than 80% are singletons. Sequenced sample: PBMCs. Every receptor here comes from a woman between 50 and 59 years old with lung cancer.

J is TRBJ2-7 and V is TRBV6-2 or TRBV6-3; D not resolved. Germline CDR1 reads MNHEY; CDR2 reads SVGEGT. This CDR3 has 12 amino acids. The V end lost 2 bases, the J end lost 2 bases, and 4 bases lay between the germline ends. In nucleotides, the CDR3 is TGTGCCAGCAGTTACGGACCCTACGAGCAGTACTTC. Translating it yields CASSYGPYEQYF.

V and J are TRBV2 and TRBJ2-7; tentatively, D is TRBD1 (5 bases). Trimming left V 7 bases short and J 1 base short, with 11 bases between. The CDR3 loop spans 13 amino acids. The germline gives CDR1 SNHLY, CDR2 FYNNEI. CDR3 sequence reads: CASKTVDSYEQYF. CDR3 in DNA: TGTGCCAGCAAGACAGTGGATTCCTACGAGCAGTACTTC.

The rearrangement links TRBV12-3 or TRBV12-4 to TRBJ1-5; D might be TRBD1 (5 bases). V was shortened by 5 bases and J by 4 bases, with 9 bases between the two germline ends. The CDR3 runs to 13 residues. CDR3 region: CASSTPGNQPQHF. CDR3 DNA sequence: TGTGCCAGCAGTACCCCAGGGAATCAGCCCCAGCATTTT.

The chain links TRBV18 to TRBJ2-7, with 7 bases matching TRBD2. V was clipped by 0 bases and J by 3 bases; unmatched bases: 2. Germline-derived CDR1 and CDR2 are KGHSH and LQKENI. This CDR3 spans 14 amino acids. The CDR3 reads CASSPPAGNYEQYF. The CDR3 region has the DNA TGTGCCAGCTCACCACCAGCGGGAAACTACGAGCAGTACTTC. Supplemented by reference TRBV18 and TRBJ2-7, the full variable domain reads NAGVMQNPRHLVRRRGQEARLRCSPMKGHSHVYWYRQLPEEGLKFMVYLQKENIIDESGMPKERFSAEFPKEGPSILRIQQVVRGDSAAYFCASSPPAGNYEQYFGPGTRLTVT.

V gene TRBV5-4 combines with J gene TRBJ2-2, with TRBD2 matching over 12 bases. Germline CDR1 is SGHNT and CDR2 is YYREEE (reference sequence). CDR3 length: 18 amino acids. The trim removed 3 bases at V and 7 bases at J, leaving 13 bases unmatched. CDR3 loop: CASSSLGLAGNDVGELFF. The CDR3 region has the DNA TGTGCCAGCAGCTCCTTAGGACTAGCGGGGAACGATGTCGGGGAGCTGTTTTTT.

The rearrangement joins TRBV7-9 to TRBJ1-1; TRBD1 matches 9 bases. This CDR3 comprises 13 residues. CDR1 SEHNR and CDR2 FQNEAQ come from the germline V gene (reference sequence). After removal of 5 bases from V and 8 bases from J, the junction contained 6 bases not matched to a gene. The CDR3 loop reads CASSKSGTGEAFF. CDR3 bases: TGTGCCAGCAGCAAATCCGGGACAGGGGAAGCTTTCTTT. Complete variable domain (other parts from reference TRBV7-9 and TRBJ1-1): DTGVSQNPRHKITKRGQNVTFRCDPISEHNRLYWYRQTLGQGPEFLTYFQNEAQLEKSRLLSDRFSAERPKGSFSTLEIQRTEQGDSAMYLCASSKSGTGEAFFGQGTRLTVV.

The gene calls are TRBV6-6 and TRBJ1-4, with 7 bases matching TRBD1. Germline CDR1 MNHNY, CDR2 SVGAGI (reference sequence). V lost 2 bases, J lost 4 bases, and 7 bases stayed unmatched. The CDR3 covers 16 residues. The CDR3 DNA sequence: TGTGCCAGCAGTTACACCCGGGACAGTAGTAATGAAAAACTGTTTTTT. Protein: CASSYTRDSSNEKLFF.

V usage is TRBV18 and J usage is TRBJ2-5; D call uncertain. Trimming stripped 3 bases from V and 4 bases from J, with 9 bases between. CDR1 and CDR2 (germline): KGHSH, LQKENI. The CDR3 is 13 residues long. The CDR3 nucleotides read TGTGCCAGCTCACCCAAGAAATTAGAGACCCAGTACTTC. This gives the protein CASSPKKLETQYF.

The V gene is TRBV21-1, the J gene TRBJ2-5; the table calls TRBD2, which could not be checked here. TRBV21-1 is listed as a pseudogene. The CDR3 spans 16 residues. DNA for the CDR3: TGTGCCAGCAGCAGGGAACGGGGGGGCCCGGATGAGACCCAGTACTTC. Translation gives CASSRERGGPDETQYF.

V and J are TRBV12-5 and TRBJ1-1, with TRBD1 as a possible D gene (5 bases). V shed 7 bases and J shed 5 bases, with 8 bases lying between them. Germline V CDR1 and CDR2: LGHNT, FRNRAP. The CDR3 extends over 11 amino acids. The CDR3 loop is CASARQTEAFF. CDR3 DNA sequence: TGTGCTAGTGCCCGACAGACTGAAGCTTTCTTT. Using reference TRBV12-5 and TRBJ1-1 for the parts outside the CDR3, the full variable domain is DARVTQTPRHKVTEMGQEVTMRCQPILGHNTVFWYRQTMMQGLELLAYFRNRAPLDDSGMPKDRFSAEMPDATLATLKIQPSEPRDSAVYFCASARQTEAFFGQGTRLTVV.

The chain couples TRBV10-3 to TRBJ2-5; 8 bases agree with TRBD2. The CDR3 runs to 13 residues. V trimming: 10 bases; J trimming: 4 bases; junction bases outside the gene matches: 8. The V gene's germline CDR1 is ENHRY and CDR2 SYGVKD. CDR3 sequence: CATRREGTETQYF. The CDR3 coding sequence is TGTGCCACCCGACGGGAGGGGACAGAGACCCAGTACTTC.

The rearrangement links TRBV27 to TRBJ1-2, with 7 bases that match TRBD1. Germline V CDR1 and CDR2: MNHEY, SMNVEV (reference sequence). Unmatched junction bases numbered 6, after V lost 1 base and J lost 7 bases. The CDR3 is 14 amino acids. Here the CDR3 reads CASSLFGTVGGYTF. The CDR3 DNA reads as TGTGCCAGCAGTTTATTCGGGACAGTCGGTGGCTACACCTTC.

The chain joins TRBV7-2 to TRBJ2-7; D tentatively reads TRBD1 or TRBD2 (6 bases each). Germline CDR1 and CDR2: SGHTA and FQGNSA. The length of the CDR3 is 15 residues. V lost 0 bases and J lost 0, with 9 bases in between. CDR3 amino acids: CASSLARGPSYEQYF. CDR3 nucleotides: TGTGCCAGCAGCTTAGCTCGGGGGCCCTCCTACGAGCAGTACTTC.

The chain joins TRBV7-2 to TRBJ2-1; TRBD2 is a possible D gene (5 bases). Trimming cost V 5 bases and J 3 bases, with 20 bases left between them. The CDR3 totals 17 residues. Germline V CDR1 and CDR2: SGHTA, FQGNSA. Here the CDR3 DNA reads TGTGCCAGCAGCGGCACCTACTCCGCGACTATCTACAATGAGCAGTTCTTC. It yields the protein CASSGTYSATIYNEQFF.